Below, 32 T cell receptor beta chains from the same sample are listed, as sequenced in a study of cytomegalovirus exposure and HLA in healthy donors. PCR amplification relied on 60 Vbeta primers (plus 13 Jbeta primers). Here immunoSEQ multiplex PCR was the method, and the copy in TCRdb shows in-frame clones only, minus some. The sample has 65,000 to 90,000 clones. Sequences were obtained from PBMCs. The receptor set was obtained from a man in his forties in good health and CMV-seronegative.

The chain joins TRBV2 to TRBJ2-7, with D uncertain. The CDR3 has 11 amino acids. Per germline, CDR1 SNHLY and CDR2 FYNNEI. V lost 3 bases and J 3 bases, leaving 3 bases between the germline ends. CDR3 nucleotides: TGTGCCAGCAGTGATATCTACGAGCAGTACTTC. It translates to CASSDIYEQYF. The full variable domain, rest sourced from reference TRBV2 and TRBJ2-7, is EPEVTQTPSHQVTQMGQEVILRCVPISNHLYFYWYRQILGQKVEFLVSFYNNEISEKSEIFDDQFSVERPDGSNFTLKIRSTKLEDSAMYFCASSDIYEQYFGPGTRLTVT.

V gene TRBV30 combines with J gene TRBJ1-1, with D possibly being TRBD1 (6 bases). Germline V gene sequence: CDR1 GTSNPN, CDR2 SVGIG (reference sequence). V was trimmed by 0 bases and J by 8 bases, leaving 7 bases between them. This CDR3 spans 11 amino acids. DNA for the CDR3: TGTGCCTGGAGTGTAGGGGGAGAAGCTTTCTTT. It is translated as CAWSVGGEAFF.

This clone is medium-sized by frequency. CDR3 DNA: TGTGCCAGCAGCGCCAGAGACAGGGACCTAGGAGGCTACACCTTC. This translates into CASSARDRDLGGYTF. This chain uses TRBV7-9 with TRBJ1-2, with 7 bases aligning to TRBD1. The CDR3 has 15 amino acids. Germline CDR1 is SEHNR and CDR2 is FQNEAQ (reference sequence). V was clipped by 5 bases and J by 8 bases; unmatched bases: 14.

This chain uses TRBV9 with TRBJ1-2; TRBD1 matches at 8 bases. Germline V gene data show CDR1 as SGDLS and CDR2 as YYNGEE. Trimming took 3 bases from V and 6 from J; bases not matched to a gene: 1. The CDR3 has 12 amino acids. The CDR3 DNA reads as TGTGCCAGCAGCGGGGACAGGAATGGCTACACCTTC. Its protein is CASSGDRNGYTF.

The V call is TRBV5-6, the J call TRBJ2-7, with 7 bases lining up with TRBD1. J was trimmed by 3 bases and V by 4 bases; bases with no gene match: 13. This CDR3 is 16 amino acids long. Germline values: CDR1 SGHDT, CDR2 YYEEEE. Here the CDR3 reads CASSLPDTGDLYEQYF. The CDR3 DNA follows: TGTGCCAGCAGCCTCCCCGACACAGGGGACCTCTACGAGCAGTACTTC. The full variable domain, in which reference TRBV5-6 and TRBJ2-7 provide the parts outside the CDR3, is DAGVTQSPTHLIKTRGQQVTLRCSPKSGHDTVSWYQQALGQGPQFIFQYYEEEERQRGNFPDRFSGHQFPNYSSELNVNALLLGDSALYLCASSLPDTGDLYEQYFGPGTRLTVT.

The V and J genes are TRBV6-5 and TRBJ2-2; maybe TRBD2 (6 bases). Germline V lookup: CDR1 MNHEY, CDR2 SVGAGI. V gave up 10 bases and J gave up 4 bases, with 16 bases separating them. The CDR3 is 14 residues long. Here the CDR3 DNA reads TGTGCCACCCGAGGCCGGGAGAGCACCGGGGAGCTGTTTTTT. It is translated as CATRGRESTGELFF.

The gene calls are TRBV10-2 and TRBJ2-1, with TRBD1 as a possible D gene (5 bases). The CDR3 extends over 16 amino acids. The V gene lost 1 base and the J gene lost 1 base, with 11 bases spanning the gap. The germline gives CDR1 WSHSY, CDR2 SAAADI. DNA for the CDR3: TGCGCCAGCAGTGAGTATGACAGCATTTCCTACAATGAGCAGTTCTTC. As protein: CASSEYDSISYNEQFF.

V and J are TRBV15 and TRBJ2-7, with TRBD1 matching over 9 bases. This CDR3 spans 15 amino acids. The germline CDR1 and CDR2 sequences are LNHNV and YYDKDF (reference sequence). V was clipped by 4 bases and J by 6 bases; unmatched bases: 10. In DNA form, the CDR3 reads TGTGCCACCAGCACGCTTTTCGGACAGGGGAGCGAGCAGTACTTC. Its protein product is CATSTLFGQGSEQYF. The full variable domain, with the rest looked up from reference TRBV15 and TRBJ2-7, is DAMVIQNPRYQVTQFGKPVTLSCSQTLNHNVMYWYQQKSSQAPKLLFHYYDKDFNNEADTPDNFQSRRPNTSFCFLDIRSPGLGDTAMYLCATSTLFGQGSEQYFGPGTRLTVT.

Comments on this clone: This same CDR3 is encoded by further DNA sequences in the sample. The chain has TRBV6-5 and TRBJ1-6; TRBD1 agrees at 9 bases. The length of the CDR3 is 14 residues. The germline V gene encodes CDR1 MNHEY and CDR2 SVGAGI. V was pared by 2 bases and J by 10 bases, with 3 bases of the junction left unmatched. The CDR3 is CASSYQGQGSPLHF. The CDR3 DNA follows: TGTGCCAGCAGTTACCAGGGACAGGGATCACCCCTCCACTTT.

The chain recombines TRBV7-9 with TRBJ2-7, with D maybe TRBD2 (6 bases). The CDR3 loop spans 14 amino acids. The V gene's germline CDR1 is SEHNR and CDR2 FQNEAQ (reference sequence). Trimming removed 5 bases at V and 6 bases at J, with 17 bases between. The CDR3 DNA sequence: TGTGCCAGCAGCCACGAAGGGGAGGCTAGCGAGCAGTACTTC. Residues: CASSHEGEASEQYF.

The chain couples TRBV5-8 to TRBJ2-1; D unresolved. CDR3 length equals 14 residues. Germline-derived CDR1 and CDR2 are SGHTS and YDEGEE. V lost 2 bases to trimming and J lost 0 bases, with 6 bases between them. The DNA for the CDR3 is TGTGCCAGCAGCTTTTACAGCTCCTACAATGAGCAGTTCTTC. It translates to CASSFYSSYNEQFF.

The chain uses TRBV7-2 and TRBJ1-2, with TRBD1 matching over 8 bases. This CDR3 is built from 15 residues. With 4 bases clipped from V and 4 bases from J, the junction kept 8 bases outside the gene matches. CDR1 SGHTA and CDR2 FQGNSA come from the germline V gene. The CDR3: CASSSWTGQTYGYTF. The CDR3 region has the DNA TGTGCCAGCAGCTCCTGGACAGGGCAAACCTATGGCTACACCTTC.

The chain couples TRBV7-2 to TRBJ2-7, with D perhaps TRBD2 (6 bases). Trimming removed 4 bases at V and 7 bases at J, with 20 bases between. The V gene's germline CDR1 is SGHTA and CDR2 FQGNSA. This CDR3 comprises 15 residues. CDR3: CASSSTRDSLAEQYF. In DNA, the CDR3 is TGTGCCAGCAGCTCCACTCGGGACTCTCTCGCGGAGCAGTACTTC.

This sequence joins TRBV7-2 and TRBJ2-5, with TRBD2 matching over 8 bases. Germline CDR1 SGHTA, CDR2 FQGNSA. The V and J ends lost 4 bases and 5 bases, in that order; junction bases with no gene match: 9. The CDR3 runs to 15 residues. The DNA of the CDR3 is TGTGCCAGCAGCTCCGGGGGGGCCCTTGGGGAGACCCAGTACTTC. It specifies CASSSGGALGETQYF.

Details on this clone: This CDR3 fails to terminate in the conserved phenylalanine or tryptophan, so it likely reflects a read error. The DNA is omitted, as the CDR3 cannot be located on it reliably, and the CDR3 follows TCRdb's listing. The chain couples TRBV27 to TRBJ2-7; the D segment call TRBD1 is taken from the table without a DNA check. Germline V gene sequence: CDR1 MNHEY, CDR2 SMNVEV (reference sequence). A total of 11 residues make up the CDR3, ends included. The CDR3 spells CASSLAPPGHP.

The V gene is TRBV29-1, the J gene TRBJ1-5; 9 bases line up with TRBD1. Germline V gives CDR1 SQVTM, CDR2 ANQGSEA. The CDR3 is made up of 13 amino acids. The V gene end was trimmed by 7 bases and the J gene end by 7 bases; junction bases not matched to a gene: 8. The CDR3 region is CSASTGGQQPQHF. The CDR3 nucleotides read TGCAGCGCAAGTACAGGGGGCCAACAGCCCCAGCATTTT.

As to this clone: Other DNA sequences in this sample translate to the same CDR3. This chain's CDR3 is CASSIPGMNTEAFF. The CDR3 bases are TGTGCCAGTAGTATACCGGGAATGAACACTGAAGCTTTCTTT. The chain combines TRBV19 with TRBJ1-1; the D is unclear. V gave up 2 bases and J gave up 0 bases, with 7 bases separating them. Looked up from germline, CDR1 is LNHDA and CDR2 is SQIVND (reference sequence). The CDR3 runs 14 residues. The entire variable domain, with the rest obtained from reference TRBV19 and TRBJ1-1, is as follows: DGGITQSPKYLFRKEGQNVTLSCEQNLNHDAMYWYRQDPGQGLRLIYYSQIVNDFQKGDIAEGYSVSREKKESFPLTVTSAQKNPTAFYLCASSIPGMNTEAFFGQGTRLTVV.

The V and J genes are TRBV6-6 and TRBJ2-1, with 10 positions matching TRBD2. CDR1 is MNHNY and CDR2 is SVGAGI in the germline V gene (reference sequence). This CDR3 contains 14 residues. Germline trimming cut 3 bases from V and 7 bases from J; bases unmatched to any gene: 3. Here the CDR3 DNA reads TGTGCCAGCAGTTATAGAGCGGGGGGGAATGAGCAGTTCTTC. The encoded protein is CASSYRAGGNEQFF.

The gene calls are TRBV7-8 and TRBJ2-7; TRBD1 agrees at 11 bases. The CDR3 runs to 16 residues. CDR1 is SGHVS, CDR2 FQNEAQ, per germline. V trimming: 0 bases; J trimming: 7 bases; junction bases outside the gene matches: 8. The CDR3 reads CASSLARTGGAGEQYF. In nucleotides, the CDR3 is TGTGCCAGCAGCTTAGCAAGGACAGGGGGCGCGGGGGAGCAGTACTTC.

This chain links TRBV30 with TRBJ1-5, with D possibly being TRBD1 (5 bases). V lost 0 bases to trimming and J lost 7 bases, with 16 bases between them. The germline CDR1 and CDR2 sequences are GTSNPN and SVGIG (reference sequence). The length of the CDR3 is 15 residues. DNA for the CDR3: TGTGCCTGGAGTGTACGGAGGGGTCAAATACAGCCCCAGCATTTT. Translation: CAWSVRRGQIQPQHF.

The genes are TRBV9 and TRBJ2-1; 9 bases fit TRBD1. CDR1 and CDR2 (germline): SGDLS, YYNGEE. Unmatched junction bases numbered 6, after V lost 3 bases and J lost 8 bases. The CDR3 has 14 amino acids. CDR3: CASSARTGVDEQFF. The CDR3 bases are TGTGCCAGCAGCGCGCGGACAGGGGTGGATGAGCAGTTCTTC.

For the CDR3, the DNA is TGTGCCAGCACCCAGGAGGCGGGGACCTCCTACGAGCAGTACTTC. Amino acids: CASTQEAGTSYEQYF. J is TRBJ2-7 and V is TRBV27; a weak D match, TRBD2 (6 bases). In germline, CDR1 is MNHEY, CDR2 SMNVEV (reference sequence). CDR3 size: 15 residues. V lost 7 bases, J lost 0 bases, and 16 bases lay in between.

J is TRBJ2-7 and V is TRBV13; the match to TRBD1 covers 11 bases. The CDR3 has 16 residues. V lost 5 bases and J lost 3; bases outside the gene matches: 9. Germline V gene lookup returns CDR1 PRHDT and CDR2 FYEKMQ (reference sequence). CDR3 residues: CASSPAGTGGNYEQYF. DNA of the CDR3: TGTGCCAGCAGCCCCGCCGGGACAGGGGGTAACTACGAGCAGTACTTC.

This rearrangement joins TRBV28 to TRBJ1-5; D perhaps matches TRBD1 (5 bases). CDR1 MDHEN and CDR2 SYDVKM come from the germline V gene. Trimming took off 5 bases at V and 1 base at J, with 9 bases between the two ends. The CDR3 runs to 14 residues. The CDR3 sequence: CASSLGQSNQPQHF. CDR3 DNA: TGTGCCAGCAGTCTTGGACAAAGCAATCAGCCCCAGCATTTT.

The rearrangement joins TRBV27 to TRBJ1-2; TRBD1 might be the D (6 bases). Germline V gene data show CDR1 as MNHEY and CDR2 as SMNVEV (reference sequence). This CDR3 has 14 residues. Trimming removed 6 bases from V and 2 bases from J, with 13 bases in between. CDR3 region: CASRPEGQNYGYTF. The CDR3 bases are TGTGCCAGCAGACCGGAAGGACAGAACTATGGCTACACCTTC.

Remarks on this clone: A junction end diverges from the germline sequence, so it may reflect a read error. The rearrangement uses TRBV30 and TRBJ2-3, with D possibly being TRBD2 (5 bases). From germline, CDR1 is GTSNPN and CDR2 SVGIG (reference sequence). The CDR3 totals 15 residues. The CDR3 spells CAGSYGGPSKDTQYF. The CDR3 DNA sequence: TGTGCCGGGAGTTATGGTGGGCCTAGCAAAGATACGCAGTATTTT.

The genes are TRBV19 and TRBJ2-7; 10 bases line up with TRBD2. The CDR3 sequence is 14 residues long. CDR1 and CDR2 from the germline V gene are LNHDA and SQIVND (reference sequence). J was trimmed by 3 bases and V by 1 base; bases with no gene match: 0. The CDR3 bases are TGTGCCAGTAGTATAGGGACTAGCGGCTACGAGCAGTACTTC. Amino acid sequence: CASSIGTSGYEQYF. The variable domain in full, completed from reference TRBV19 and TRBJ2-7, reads DGGITQSPKYLFRKEGQNVTLSCEQNLNHDAMYWYRQDPGQGLRLIYYSQIVNDFQKGDIAEGYSVSREKKESFPLTVTSAQKNPTAFYLCASSIGTSGYEQYFGPGTRLTVT.

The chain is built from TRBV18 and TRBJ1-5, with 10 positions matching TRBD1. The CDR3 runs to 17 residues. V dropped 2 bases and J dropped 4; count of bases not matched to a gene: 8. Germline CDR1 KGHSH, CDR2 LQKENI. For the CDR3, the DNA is TGTGCCAGCTCACCAGGGGGGACAGGGGTCCGAAATCAGCCCCAGCATTTT. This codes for CASSPGGTGVRNQPQHF.

CDR3 nucleotides: TGTGCCTGGAAAGACAGTTTGTTGTCACCCCTCCACTTT. The encoded protein is CAWKDSLLSPLHF. V is TRBV30 and J is TRBJ1-6; D is perhaps TRBD1 (5 bases). The CDR3 loop spans 13 amino acids. Trimming shortened V by 4 bases and J by 10 bases, and 14 bases separated the two germline ends. Germline lookup yields CDR1 GTSNPN and CDR2 SVGIG (reference sequence).

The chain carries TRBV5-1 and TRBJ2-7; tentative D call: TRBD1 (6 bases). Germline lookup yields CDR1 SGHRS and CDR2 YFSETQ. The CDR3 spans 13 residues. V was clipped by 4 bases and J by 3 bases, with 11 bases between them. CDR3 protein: CASSPDSNYEQYF. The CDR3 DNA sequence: TGCGCCAGCAGCCCGGACAGCAACTACGAGCAGTACTTC.

CDR3 bases: TGTGCCAGCTCGCAAACCGGGACAGGGGTGAGCGGGGAGCTGTTTTTT. Translating it yields CASSQTGTGVSGELFF. The rearrangement links TRBV18 to TRBJ2-2; the match to TRBD1 covers 10 bases. J was trimmed by 7 bases and V by 6 bases; bases with no gene match: 11. The CDR3 spans 16 residues. CDR1 and CDR2 (germline): KGHSH, LQKENI.

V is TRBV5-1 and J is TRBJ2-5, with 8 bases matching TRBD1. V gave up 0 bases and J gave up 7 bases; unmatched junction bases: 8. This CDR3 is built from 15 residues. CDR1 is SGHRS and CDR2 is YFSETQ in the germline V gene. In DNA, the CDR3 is TGCGCCAGCAGCTTGGAAACGCGTCAGGGGGCGACCCAGTACTTC. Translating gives CASSLETRQGATQYF.